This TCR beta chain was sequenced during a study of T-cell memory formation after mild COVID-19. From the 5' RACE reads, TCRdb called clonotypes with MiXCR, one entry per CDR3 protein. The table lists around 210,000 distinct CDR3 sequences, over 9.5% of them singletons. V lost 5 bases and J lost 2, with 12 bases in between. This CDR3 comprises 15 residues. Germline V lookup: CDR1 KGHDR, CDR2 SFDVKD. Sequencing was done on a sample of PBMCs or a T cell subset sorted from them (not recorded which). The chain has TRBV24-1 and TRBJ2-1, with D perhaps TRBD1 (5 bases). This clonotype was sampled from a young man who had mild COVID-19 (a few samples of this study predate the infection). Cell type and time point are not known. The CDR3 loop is CATSVPGRAYNEQFF. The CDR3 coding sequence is TGTGCCACCAGTGTCCCAGGGCGAGCCTACAATGAGCAGTTCTTC.